These T cell receptor beta chains were read from a single sample in a study of T cell repertoires in cytomegalovirus infection. TCRdb itself ran the reads through MiXCR, one entry per CDR3 protein. This table holds fewer than 300,000 distinct CDR3 sequences, roughly 26% found once. Sequencing used PBMCs. These receptors all come from a human donor in good health (CMV status not recorded). Some clones in this sample may be carry-over from other donors' samples. Both conserved end residues are part of each CDR3. A D gene is named only where the DNA matches it firmly. Not all rows give a size; the values are once, few, many and, for expanded clones, a class.

D: .; J: TRBJ1-1; size: .; V: TRBV6-1; CDR3: CASSEEVGTEAFF; DNA: TGTGCCAGCAGTGAAGAGGTTGGCACTGAAGCTTTCTTT
D: TRBD1; J: TRBJ2-7; size: .; V: TRBV20-1; CDR3: CSVSGQGTHEQYF; DNA: TGCAGTGTATCAGGACAGGGGACCCACGAGCAGTACTTC
D: TRBD1; J: TRBJ1-1; size: .; V: TRBV12-3/TRBV12-4; CDR3: CASRSTGGFTEAFF; DNA: TGTGCCAGCAGATCAACAGGGGGCTTTACTGAAGCTTTCTTT
D: .; J: TRBJ1-4; size: many; V: TRBV7-9; CDR3: CASSRINEKLFF; DNA: TGTGCCAGCAGCCGGATCAATGAAAAACTGTTTTTT
D: .; J: TRBJ2-3; size: many; V: TRBV7-3; CDR3: CASSFSGYTDTQYF; DNA: TGTGCCAGCAGCTTTAGCGGCTACACAGATACGCAGTATTTT
D: .; J: TRBJ1-5; size: few; V: TRBV20-1; CDR3: CSASRSATSGQPQHF; DNA: TGCAGTGCTAGTAGGTCTGCGACTTCGGGTCAGCCCCAGCATTTT
D: .; J: TRBJ1-4; size: few; V: TRBV28; CDR3: CASRNLGTVEKLFF; DNA: TGTGCCAGCAGGAACCTTGGGACCGTTGAAAAACTGTTTTTT
D: TRBD2; J: TRBJ2-7; size: .; V: TRBV6-5; CDR3: CASQRRGGYEQYF; DNA: TGTGCCAGCCAGAGACGGGGGGGATACGAGCAGTACTTC
D: TRBD1; J: TRBJ2-1; size: .; V: TRBV6-6; CDR3: CASRMTGPYNEQFF; DNA: TGTGCCAGCAGGATGACAGGGCCGTACAATGAGCAGTTCTTC
D: .; J: TRBJ2-5; size: .; V: TRBV28; CDR3: CASSYGGPETQYF; DNA: TGTGCCAGCAGTTACGGGGGGCCAGAGACCCAGTACTTC
D: .; J: TRBJ2-3; size: .; V: TRBV9; CDR3: CASSGLGTPDTQYF; DNA: TGTGCCAGCAGCGGACTTGGGACGCCAGATACGCAGTATTTT
D: .; J: TRBJ1-5; size: .; V: TRBV6-6; CDR3: CASTYPGGQGSNQPQHF; DNA: TGTGCCAGCACATACCCTGGCGGGCAGGGGTCCAATCAGCCCCAGCATTTT
D: .; J: TRBJ1-5; size: few; V: TRBV9; CDR3: CASSPDAGNQPQHF; DNA: TGTGCCAGCAGCCCCGACGCGGGGAATCAGCCCCAGCATTTT
D: .; J: TRBJ1-6; size: .; V: TRBV7-9; CDR3: CASSLAQGASPLGF; DNA: TGTGCCAGCAGCTTAGCTCAGGGTGCTTCACCCCTCGGCTTT
D: .; J: TRBJ2-1; size: many; V: TRBV14; CDR3: CASSQDPLGEQFF; DNA: TGTGCCAGCAGCCAGGACCCTTTGGGCGAGCAGTTCTTC
D: .; J: TRBJ2-1; size: many; V: TRBV25-1; CDR3: CASRVGGSYNEQFF; DNA: TGTGCCAGCAGAGTGGGGGGATCCTACAATGAGCAGTTCTTC
D: TRBD2; J: TRBJ2-2; size: .; V: TRBV15; CDR3: CATSRGGSGRNTGELFF; DNA: TGTGCCACCAGCAGAGGAGGTAGCGGGAGGAACACCGGGGAGCTGTTTTTT
D: .; J: TRBJ1-1; size: .; V: TRBV12-3/TRBV12-4; CDR3: CASSPPRGYTEAFF; DNA: TGTGCCAGCAGTCCCCCTCGCGGGTACACTGAAGCTTTCTTT
D: TRBD1; J: TRBJ2-2; size: few; V: TRBV19; CDR3: CASSPRTGWNTGELFF; DNA: TGTGCCAGTAGTCCTCGGACAGGGTGGAACACCGGGGAGCTGTTTTTT
D: TRBD1; J: TRBJ1-1; size: .; V: TRBV11-2; CDR3: CASSRQGRTTEAFF; DNA: TGTGCCAGCAGCCGACAGGGAAGGACCACTGAAGCTTTCTTT
D: .; J: TRBJ1-5; size: .; V: TRBV9; CDR3: CASSPGLGNQPQHF; DNA: TGTGCCAGCAGCCCCGGACTAGGTAATCAGCCCCAGCATTTT
D: TRBD2; J: TRBJ2-6; size: few; V: TRBV28; CDR3: CASRRPAGGGANVLTF; DNA: TGTGCCAGCAGGAGACCTGCGGGAGGTGGGGCCAACGTCCTGACTTTC
D: .; J: TRBJ1-1; size: few; V: TRBV7-9; CDR3: CASSLARVRAFF; DNA: TGTGCCAGCAGCTTAGCTAGGGTTAGGGCTTTCTTT
D: TRBD1; J: TRBJ1-1; size: .; V: TRBV7-2; CDR3: CASSSRTGGTVGAFF; DNA: TGTGCCAGCAGCTCCAGGACAGGGGGAACGGTTGGAGCTTTCTTT
D: TRBD1; J: TRBJ1-4; size: .; V: TRBV4-2; CDR3: CASRLLTGDSTNEKLFF; DNA: TGTGCCAGCAGACTGCTGACAGGGGATTCTACTAATGAAAAACTGTTTTTT